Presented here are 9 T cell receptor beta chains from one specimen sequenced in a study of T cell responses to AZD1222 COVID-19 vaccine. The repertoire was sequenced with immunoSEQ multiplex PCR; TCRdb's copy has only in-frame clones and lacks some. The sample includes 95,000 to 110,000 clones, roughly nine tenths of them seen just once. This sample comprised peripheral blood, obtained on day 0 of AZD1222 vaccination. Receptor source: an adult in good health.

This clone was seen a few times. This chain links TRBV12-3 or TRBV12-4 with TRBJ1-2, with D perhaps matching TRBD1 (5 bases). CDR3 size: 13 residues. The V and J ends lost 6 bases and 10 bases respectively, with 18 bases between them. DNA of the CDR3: TGTGCCAGCAGAGGGACCGCCGCCCAAAACTACACCTTC. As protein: CASRGTAAQNYTF.

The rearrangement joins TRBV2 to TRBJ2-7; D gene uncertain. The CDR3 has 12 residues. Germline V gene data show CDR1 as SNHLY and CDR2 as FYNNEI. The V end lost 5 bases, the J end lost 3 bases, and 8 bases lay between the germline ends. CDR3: CASSPKFYEQYF. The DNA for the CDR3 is TGTGCCAGCAGTCCCAAGTTCTACGAGCAGTACTTC.

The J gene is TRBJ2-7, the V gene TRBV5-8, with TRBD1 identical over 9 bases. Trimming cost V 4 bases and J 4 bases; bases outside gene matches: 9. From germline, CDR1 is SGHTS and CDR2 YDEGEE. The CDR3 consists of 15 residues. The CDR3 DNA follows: TGTGCCAGCAGCATCACCGGGACAGGGATATACGAGCAGTACTTC. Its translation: CASSITGTGIYEQYF.

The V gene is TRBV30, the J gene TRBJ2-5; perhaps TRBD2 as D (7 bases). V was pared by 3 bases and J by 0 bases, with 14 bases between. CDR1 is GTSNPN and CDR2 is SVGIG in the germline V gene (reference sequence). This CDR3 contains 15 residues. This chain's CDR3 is CAWRAGRGYQETQYF. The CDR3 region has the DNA TGTGCCTGGAGAGCGGGGAGGGGGTACCAAGAGACCCAGTACTTC.

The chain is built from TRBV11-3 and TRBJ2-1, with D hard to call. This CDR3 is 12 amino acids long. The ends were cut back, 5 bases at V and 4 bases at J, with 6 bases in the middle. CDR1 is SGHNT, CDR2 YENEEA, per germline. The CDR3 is CASSIGYNEQFF. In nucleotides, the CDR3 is TGTGCCAGCAGCATAGGGTACAATGAGCAGTTCTTC.

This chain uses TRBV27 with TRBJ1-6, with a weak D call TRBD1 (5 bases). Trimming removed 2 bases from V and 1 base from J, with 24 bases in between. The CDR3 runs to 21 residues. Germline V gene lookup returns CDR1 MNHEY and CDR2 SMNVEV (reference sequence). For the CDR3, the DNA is TGTGCCAGCAGTTTAGAAAAACAGTCCCGGACATCGCGGTCCTATAATTCACCCCTCCACTTT. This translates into CASSLEKQSRTSRSYNSPLHF.

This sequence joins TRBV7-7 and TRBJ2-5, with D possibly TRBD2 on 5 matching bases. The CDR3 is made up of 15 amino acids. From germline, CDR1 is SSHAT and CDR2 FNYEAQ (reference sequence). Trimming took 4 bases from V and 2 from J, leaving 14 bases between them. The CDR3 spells CASSSTAGEQETQYF. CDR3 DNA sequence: TGTGCCAGCAGCTCCACCGCGGGTGAGCAAGAGACCCAGTACTTC.

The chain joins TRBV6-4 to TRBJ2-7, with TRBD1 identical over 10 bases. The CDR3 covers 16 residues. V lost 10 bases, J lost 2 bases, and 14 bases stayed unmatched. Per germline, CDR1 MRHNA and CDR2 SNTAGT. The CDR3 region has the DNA TGTGCCACCACTACCGGGACAGGGGCGAAAGCCTACGAGCAGTACTTC. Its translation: CATTTGTGAKAYEQYF.

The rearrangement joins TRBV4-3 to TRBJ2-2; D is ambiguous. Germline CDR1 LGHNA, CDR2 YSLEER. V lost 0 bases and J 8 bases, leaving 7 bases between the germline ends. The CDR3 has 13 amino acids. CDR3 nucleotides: TGCGCCAGCAGCCAAGAACGAAGGGGGGAGCTGTTTTTT. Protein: CASSQERRGELFF.